The clone carrying this T cell receptor beta chain was counted many times. Its antigen remains unknown. These data belong to a study of neurological immune-mediated disorders. General study findings and limits: Phylogenetic grouping put 18 of 34 multiple sclerosis patients' repertoires into one related-CDR3 cluster, a possible signature.

5'RACE with 10-nucleotide random UMIs generated the cDNA. Using its own MiXCR run on the 5' RACE reads, TCRdb lists one record per CDR3 protein. The sample shows roughly 67,000 distinct CDR3 sequences, approximately 4.2% of them seen only once. V dropped 3 bases and J dropped 3; count of bases not matched to a gene: 6. This CDR3 comprises 16 residues. Germline lookup yields CDR1 KGHSH and CDR2 LQKENI. Sequenced material: PBMCs. The V gene is TRBV18, the J gene TRBJ2-1, with 9 bases matching TRBD2. The sequence was collected from a man aged 50-59 years with multiple sclerosis. CDR3 in amino acids: CASSPVRGGNYNEQFF. The CDR3 DNA reads TGTGCCAGCTCACCTGTGCGGGGGGGCAACTACAATGAGCAGTTCTTC.